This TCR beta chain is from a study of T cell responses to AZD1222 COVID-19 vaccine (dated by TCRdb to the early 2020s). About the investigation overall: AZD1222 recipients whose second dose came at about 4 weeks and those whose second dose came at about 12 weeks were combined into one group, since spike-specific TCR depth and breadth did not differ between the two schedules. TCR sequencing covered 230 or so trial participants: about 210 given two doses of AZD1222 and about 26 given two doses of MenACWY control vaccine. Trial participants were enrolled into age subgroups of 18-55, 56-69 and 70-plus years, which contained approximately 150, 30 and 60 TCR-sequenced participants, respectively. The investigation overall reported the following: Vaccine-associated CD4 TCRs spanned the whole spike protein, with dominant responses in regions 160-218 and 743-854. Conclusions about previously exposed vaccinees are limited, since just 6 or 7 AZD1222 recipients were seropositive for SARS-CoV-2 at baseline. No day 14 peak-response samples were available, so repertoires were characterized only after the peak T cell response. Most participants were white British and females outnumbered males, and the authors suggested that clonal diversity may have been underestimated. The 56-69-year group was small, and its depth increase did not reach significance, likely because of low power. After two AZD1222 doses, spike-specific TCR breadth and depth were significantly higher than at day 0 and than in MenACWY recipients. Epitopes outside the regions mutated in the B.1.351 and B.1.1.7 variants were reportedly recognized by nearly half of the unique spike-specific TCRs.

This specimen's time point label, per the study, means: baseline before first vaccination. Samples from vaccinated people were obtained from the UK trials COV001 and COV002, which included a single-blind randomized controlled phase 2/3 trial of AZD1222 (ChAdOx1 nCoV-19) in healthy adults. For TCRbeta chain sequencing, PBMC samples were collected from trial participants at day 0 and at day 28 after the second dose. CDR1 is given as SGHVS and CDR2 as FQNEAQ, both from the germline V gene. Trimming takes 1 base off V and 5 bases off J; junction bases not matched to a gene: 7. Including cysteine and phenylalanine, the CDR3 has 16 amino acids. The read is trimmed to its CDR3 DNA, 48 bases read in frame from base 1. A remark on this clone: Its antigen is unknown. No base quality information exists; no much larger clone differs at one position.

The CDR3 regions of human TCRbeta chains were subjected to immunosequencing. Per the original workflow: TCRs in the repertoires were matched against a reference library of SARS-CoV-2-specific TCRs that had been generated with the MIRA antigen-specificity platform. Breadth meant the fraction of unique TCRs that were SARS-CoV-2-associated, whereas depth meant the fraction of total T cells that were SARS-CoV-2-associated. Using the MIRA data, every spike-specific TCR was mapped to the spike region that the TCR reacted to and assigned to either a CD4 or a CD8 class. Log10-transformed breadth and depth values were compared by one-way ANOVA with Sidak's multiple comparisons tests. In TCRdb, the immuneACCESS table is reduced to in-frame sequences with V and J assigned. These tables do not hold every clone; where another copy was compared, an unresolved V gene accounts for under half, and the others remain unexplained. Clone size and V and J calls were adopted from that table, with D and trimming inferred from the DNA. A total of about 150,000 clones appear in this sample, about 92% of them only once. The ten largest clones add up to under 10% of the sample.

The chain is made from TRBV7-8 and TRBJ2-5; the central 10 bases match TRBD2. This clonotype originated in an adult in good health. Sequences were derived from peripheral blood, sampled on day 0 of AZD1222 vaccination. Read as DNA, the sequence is TGTGCCAGCAGCTTAGTCAGAGGACTAGCGGAGGAGACCCAGTACTTC. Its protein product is CASSLVRGLAEETQYF.